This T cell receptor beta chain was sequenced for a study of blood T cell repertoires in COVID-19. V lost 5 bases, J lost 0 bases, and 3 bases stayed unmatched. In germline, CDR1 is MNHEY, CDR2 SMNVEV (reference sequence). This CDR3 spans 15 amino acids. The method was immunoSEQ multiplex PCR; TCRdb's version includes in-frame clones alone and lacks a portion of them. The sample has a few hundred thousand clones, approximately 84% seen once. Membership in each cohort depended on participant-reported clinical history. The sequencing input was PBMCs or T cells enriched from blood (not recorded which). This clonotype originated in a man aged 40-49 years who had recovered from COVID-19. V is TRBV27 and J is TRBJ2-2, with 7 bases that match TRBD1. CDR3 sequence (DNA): TGTGCCAGCAGTCCAGACAGGGCGAACACCGGGGAGCTGTTTTTT. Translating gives CASSPDRANTGELFF.